Presented here are 15 T cell receptor beta chains from one specimen sequenced in a study of blood T cell repertoires in COVID-19 (dated by TCRdb to 2020 to 2022). The library was made by the immunoSEQ multiplex PCR assay. In its TCRdb copy, this immuneACCESS table keeps in-frame sequences only and misses some clones. Where compared with another copy, unresolved V genes explain less than half of these, and the others have no known cause. This sample has approximately 150,000 clones in its table, and approximately 81% of those were observed once. The ten largest make up approximately 1% of the sample. The sequencing input was peripheral blood. Every receptor here comes from a man aged 40-55 years with acute or convalescent COVID-19.

J is TRBJ1-3 and V is TRBV27; possible D gene TRBD1, 6 bases. This CDR3 is built from 13 residues. Germline V gene data show CDR1 as MNHEY and CDR2 as SMNVEV (reference sequence). V was shortened by 0 bases and J by 8 bases, with 8 bases between the two germline ends. The CDR3 loop reads CASSLSYRDTIYF. CDR3 DNA sequence: TGTGCCAGCAGTTTATCGTACAGGGACACCATATATTTT.

The chain is built from TRBV9 and TRBJ2-2; 9 bases are a match to TRBD2. Germline values: CDR1 SGDLS, CDR2 YYNGEE. The trim removed 4 bases at V and 6 bases at J, leaving 4 bases unmatched. The CDR3 is 14 amino acids. CDR3 amino acids: CASSSGTSPGELFF. The DNA of the CDR3 is TGTGCCAGCAGCTCAGGGACTAGCCCCGGGGAGCTGTTTTTT.

The chain combines TRBV7-2 with TRBJ1-2, with D unclear. The V and J ends lost 3 bases and 7 bases respectively, with 18 bases between them. The CDR3 consists of 15 residues. CDR1 is SGHTA, CDR2 FQGNSA, per germline. The CDR3 loop is CASSFPGVRVGGYTF. For the CDR3, the DNA is TGTGCCAGCAGCTTCCCCGGGGTCCGAGTTGGTGGCTACACCTTC.

V and J are TRBV13 and TRBJ2-2; 7 nucleotides line up with TRBD1. The CDR3 runs 17 residues. Per germline, CDR1 PRHDT and CDR2 FYEKMQ (reference sequence). V was pared by 2 bases and J by 6 bases, with 12 bases of the junction left unmatched. The CDR3 coding sequence is TGTGCCAGCAGCTTATTGGGACAGACTCTTGCACCCGGGGAGCTGTTTTTT. It translates to CASSLLGQTLAPGELFF.

In nucleotides, the CDR3 is TGTGCCAGCATGGCAAGCGGGGGAAACACCGGGGAGCTGTTTTTT. Translation: CASMASGGNTGELFF. This chain links TRBV6-6 with TRBJ2-2, with 8 bases fitting TRBD2. Germline lookup yields CDR1 MNHNY and CDR2 SVGAGI (reference sequence). Trimming removed 7 bases from V and 2 bases from J; junction bases left unmatched: 6. CDR3 length: 15 amino acids.

This sequence joins TRBV7-9 and TRBJ2-2; 7 positions agree with TRBD1. Germline CDR1 SEHNR, CDR2 FQNEAQ (reference sequence). The CDR3 totals 16 residues. V lost 4 bases and J lost 5; bases outside the gene matches: 10. CDR3 amino acids: CASSSQTGISTGELFF. CDR3 nucleotides: TGTGCCAGCAGCTCGCAGACAGGGATAAGTACCGGGGAGCTGTTTTTT.

The chain couples TRBV3-1 (or the pseudogene TRBV3-2) to TRBJ1-5; D remains ambiguous. Trimming took 4 bases from V and 11 from J, leaving 21 bases between them. The CDR3 loop spans 15 amino acids. CDR1 and CDR2 (germline): LGHDT, YNNKEL (reference sequence). The CDR3 region has the DNA TGTGCCAGCAGCCGCGGGAGGGAGGAGAGAGTGGCCCAGCATTTT. It is translated as CASSRGREERVAQHF.

The chain couples TRBV6-4 to TRBJ2-2, with D maybe TRBD1 (7 bases). In germline, CDR1 is MRHNA, CDR2 SNTAGT. V lost 4 bases to trimming and J lost 5 bases, with 17 bases between them. The CDR3 contains 16 residues. The CDR3 loop is CASSALGGTATGELFF. Here the CDR3 DNA reads TGTGCCAGCAGTGCCCTTGGCGGGACAGCTACCGGGGAGCTGTTTTTT.

CDR3 in amino acids: CASSMSGDEQFF. DNA for the CDR3: TGTGCCAGTAGTATGTCAGGGGATGAGCAGTTCTTC. V is TRBV19 and J is TRBJ2-1; D may be TRBD1 (6 bases). This CDR3 comprises 12 residues. CDR1 and CDR2 (germline): LNHDA, SQIVND (reference sequence). Trimming cost V 3 bases and J 8 bases, with 8 bases left between them.

This clone occurred a few times. The chain carries TRBV19 and TRBJ2-4; 11 bases map to TRBD1. This CDR3 spans 15 amino acids. Germline V gene data show CDR1 as LNHDA and CDR2 as SQIVND (reference sequence). J was trimmed by 5 bases and V by 5 bases; bases with no gene match: 5. CDR3 in amino acids: CASSPRTGGENIQYF. For the CDR3, the DNA is TGTGCCAGTAGTCCGCGGACAGGGGGCGAAAACATTCAGTACTTC.

This clone was detected a few times. This chain links TRBV5-1 with TRBJ2-5; TRBD1 matches at 7 bases. The CDR3 runs to 13 residues. Losses at the gene ends were 7 bases for V and 5 bases for J; bases not matched to a gene: 8. Germline V gene sequence: CDR1 SGHRS, CDR2 YFSETQ. CDR3 residues: CASAQGDGETQYF. The CDR3 nucleotides are TGCGCCAGCGCCCAGGGGGACGGGGAGACCCAGTACTTC.

The V call is TRBV30, the J call TRBJ1-1, with D possibly matching TRBD1 (5 bases). The V gene's germline CDR1 is GTSNPN and CDR2 SVGIG (reference sequence). CDR3 length equals 13 residues. Trimming shortened V by 1 base and J by 3 bases, and 9 bases separated the two germline ends. The CDR3 here is CAWSDGGDTEAFF. The CDR3 nucleotides are TGTGCCTGGAGTGACGGGGGGGACACTGAAGCTTTCTTT.

As concerns this clone: Relative to the germline gene, one junction end is altered; a read error may explain this. The chain joins TRBV19 to TRBJ2-5, with D possibly TRBD1 on 5 matching bases. Germline V gene sequence: CDR1 LNHDA, CDR2 SQIVND (reference sequence). This CDR3 is built from 12 residues. Here the CDR3 DNA reads TGTGCCAGCAGTATGCAGGGTGGGACCCAGTACTTC. Translating it yields CASSMQGGTQYF.

The genes are TRBV29-1 and TRBJ2-1; 8 bases are a match to TRBD2. The CDR3 runs 12 residues. The V gene's germline CDR1 is SQVTM and CDR2 ANQGSEA. Unmatched junction bases numbered 5, after V lost 4 bases and J lost 9 bases. The CDR3 DNA reads as TGCAGCGTTGTGACGGGGGGGCCTGAGCAGTTCTTC. This gives the protein CSVVTGGPEQFF.

This sequence joins TRBV10-2 and TRBJ2-7; 8 positions match TRBD2. Germline loops: CDR1 WSHSY, CDR2 SAAADI. The CDR3 runs 17 residues. The J segment lost 0 bases and the V segment lost 6 bases, leaving 13 bases of the junction unmatched. DNA of the CDR3: TGCGCCAGCAGGGCTATAATCGGACTAGCTAGCTCCTACGAGCAGTACTTC. It codes for CASRAIIGLASSYEQYF.